Presented here are 22 T cell receptor beta chains from one specimen sequenced in a study of blood T cell repertoires in COVID-19. The repertoire was sequenced with immunoSEQ multiplex PCR; TCRdb's copy has only in-frame clones and lacks some. There are some 250,000 clones in the sample; roughly nine tenths occur only once, and more than 1% lies in the top ten. Sequencing was carried out using PBMCs or T cells enriched from blood (not recorded which). These receptors were collected from a human donor in a cohort exposed to, infected with or recovered from COVID-19 (not recorded which). The donor label of this sample is uncertain.

The chain links TRBV19 to TRBJ1-6; TRBD1 matches at 9 bases. The CDR3 extends over 12 amino acids. Per germline, CDR1 LNHDA and CDR2 SQIVND (reference sequence). This CDR3 reads CAARTGDSPLHF. CDR3 sequence (DNA): TGTGCGGCCAGGACAGGGGACTCACCCCTCCACTTT.

This clone has a handful of counts. The V call is TRBV6-6, the J call TRBJ2-7; weak D call: TRBD2 (6 bases). This CDR3 spans 16 amino acids. The V end was cut by 0 bases, the J end by 5 bases, with 17 bases between. CDR1 is MNHNY, CDR2 SVGAGI, per germline (reference sequence). The CDR3 sequence: CASSYSLWGEADEQYF. CDR3 DNA sequence: TGTGCCAGCAGTTACTCCCTCTGGGGGGAGGCAGACGAGCAGTACTTC.

This clone was seen a single time. The rearrangement links TRBV12-5 to TRBJ1-1; D is perhaps TRBD1 (6 bases). The CDR3 consists of 12 residues. The V and J ends lost 6 bases and 10 bases respectively, with 15 bases between them. Germline lookup yields CDR1 LGHNT and CDR2 FRNRAP. CDR3 bases: TGTGCTAGTGGCCTCCAGGGGTTTGGAGCTTTCTTT. Protein product: CASGLQGFGAFF.

The chain carries TRBV5-1 and TRBJ1-6; 10 bases fit TRBD1. The junction had 2 bases not matched to a gene; V was cut back by 0 bases and J by 8 bases. The CDR3 covers 15 residues. Germline V gene lookup returns CDR1 SGHRS and CDR2 YFSETQ. DNA for the CDR3: TGCGCCAGCAGCTTGGAAGGACAGGGGGATTCACCCCTCCACTTT. Its protein is CASSLEGQGDSPLHF.

The rearrangement uses TRBV7-8 and TRBJ1-2, with 9 bases lining up with TRBD1. Germline CDR1 is SGHVS and CDR2 is FQNEAQ. The CDR3 contains 17 residues. V shed 5 bases, J shed 7 bases, and the junction held 17 bases outside the gene matches. CDR3 sequence reads: CASSRAADRGILGGYTF. In nucleotides, the CDR3 is TGTGCCAGCAGCCGAGCTGCGGACAGGGGTATTCTGGGTGGCTACACCTTC.

This chain connects TRBV30 to TRBJ2-7; possible D gene TRBD1, 7 bases. Trimming removed 7 bases at V and 2 bases at J, with 15 bases between. CDR1 is GTSNPN and CDR2 is SVGIG in the germline V gene (reference sequence). The CDR3 runs to 13 residues. DNA of the CDR3: TGTGCCTTGGAGGGACAGAGGCCCTACGAGCAGTACTTC. Translation gives CALEGQRPYEQYF.

V gene TRBV12-5 combines with J gene TRBJ2-2; 12 positions agree with TRBD2. J lost 6 bases, V lost 0 bases, and 5 bases had no gene match. This CDR3 contains 17 residues. Germline values: CDR1 LGHNT, CDR2 FRNRAP. CDR3 nucleotide sequence: TGTGCTAGTGGTTTGGTCCCTAGCGGGGGGGTGTCCGGGGAGCTGTTTTTT. Translated, it gives CASGLVPSGGVSGELFF. The full variable domain, with the rest looked up from reference TRBV12-5 and TRBJ2-2, is DARVTQTPRHKVTEMGQEVTMRCQPILGHNTVFWYRQTMMQGLELLAYFRNRAPLDDSGMPKDRFSAEMPDATLATLKIQPSEPRDSAVYFCASGLVPSGGVSGELFFGEGSRLTVL.

J is TRBJ1-1 and V is TRBV30, with D possibly matching TRBD1 (5 bases). The germline gives CDR1 GTSNPN, CDR2 SVGIG (reference sequence). The V and J ends lost 3 bases and 6 bases respectively, with 17 bases between them. The CDR3 loop spans 14 amino acids. This chain's CDR3 is CAWRGDSLVAEAFF. The CDR3 DNA follows: TGTGCCTGGAGGGGGGACTCCTTAGTGGCTGAAGCTTTCTTT. The whole variable domain, filled in from reference TRBV30 and TRBJ1-1, reads SQTIHQWPATLVQPVGSPLSLECTVEGTSNPNLYWYRQAAGRGLQLLFYSVGIGQISSEVPQNLSASRPQDRQFILSSKKLLLSDSGFYLCAWRGDSLVAEAFFGQGTRLTVV.

This rearrangement joins TRBV7-2 to TRBJ1-1; no reliable D call. The CDR3 runs to 13 residues. From germline, CDR1 is SGHTA and CDR2 FQGNSA. V lost 1 base, J lost 1 base, and 4 bases lay in between. The CDR3 DNA is TGTGCCAGCAGCTTAGATAAGAACACTGAAGCTTTCTTT. This translates into CASSLDKNTEAFF.

This clone was recorded once. The chain is built from TRBV19 and TRBJ1-4, with 7 bases aligning to TRBD1. The CDR3 loop spans 16 amino acids. Per the germline V gene, CDR1 is LNHDA and CDR2 is SQIVND (reference sequence). With V trimmed by 6 bases and J by 0 bases, 7 bases remained unmatched. The DNA for the CDR3 is TGTGCCAGTAGGGCGACAGGGAGATCAACTAATGAAAAACTGTTTTTT. It specifies CASRATGRSTNEKLFF.

The rearrangement joins TRBV13 to TRBJ2-2, with D possibly being TRBD2 (5 bases). This CDR3 has 17 amino acids. Trimming stripped 4 bases from V and 7 bases from J, with 22 bases between. Looked up from germline, CDR1 is PRHDT and CDR2 is FYEKMQ (reference sequence). The CDR3 is CASSYPGEGLDIGELFF. The CDR3 nucleotides are TGTGCCAGCAGCTACCCCGGAGAGGGTCTTGACATCGGGGAGCTGTTTTTT.

V gene TRBV5-4 combines with J gene TRBJ1-5, with 9 bases that match TRBD1. V lost 8 bases and J lost 1; bases outside the gene matches: 7. The length of the CDR3 is 15 residues. Germline-derived CDR1 and CDR2 are SGHNT and YYREEE (reference sequence). CDR3 bases: TGTGCCAGACGACAGGGGGTGTGGAGCAATCAGCCCCAGCATTTT. This gives the protein CARRQGVWSNQPQHF.

The table lists this clone with a few counts. This chain links TRBV19 with TRBJ2-1; 8 bases are shared with TRBD2. The CDR3 is 15 residues long. CDR1 is LNHDA and CDR2 is SQIVND in the germline V gene (reference sequence). Trimming cost V 0 bases and J 7 bases; bases outside gene matches: 5. Here the CDR3 reads CASSIDQRGMNEQFF. DNA for the CDR3: TGTGCCAGTAGTATAGACCAGCGGGGGATGAATGAGCAGTTCTTC.

The V and J genes are TRBV6-5 and TRBJ1-2, with D possibly being TRBD1 (5 bases). The V end was cut by 2 bases, the J end by 7 bases, with 14 bases between. The CDR3 extends over 14 amino acids. Germline CDR1 is MNHEY and CDR2 is SVGAGI. The CDR3 DNA is TGTGCCAGCAGTTACGAAAGGGGCGAACGTGGCTACACCTTC. It specifies CASSYERGERGYTF.

This clone was counted a few times. The genes are TRBV7-3 and TRBJ2-7; D remains ambiguous. This CDR3 has 14 residues. V was clipped by 2 bases and J by 0 bases, with 8 bases between them. Germline CDR1 and CDR2: SGHTA and FQGTGA. Here the CDR3 reads CASSLFEASYEQYF. In nucleotides, the CDR3 is TGTGCCAGCAGCTTATTTGAGGCCTCCTACGAGCAGTACTTC.

The chain employs TRBV13 and TRBJ2-2, with D perhaps TRBD1 (7 bases). The ends were cut back, 3 bases at V and 7 bases at J, with 9 bases in the middle. The CDR3 consists of 13 residues. The germline CDR1 and CDR2 sequences are PRHDT and FYEKMQ (reference sequence). CDR3 bases: TGTGCCAGCAGCTTCAGGGGGGTCGGGGAGCTGTTTTTT. This gives the protein CASSFRGVGELFF.

The chain uses TRBV13 and TRBJ2-7; 12 bases fit TRBD2. CDR1 is PRHDT, CDR2 FYEKMQ, per germline (reference sequence). This CDR3 contains 15 residues. V dropped 5 bases and J dropped 4; count of bases not matched to a gene: 6. CDR3 sequence (DNA): TGTGCCAGCAGCCTCCTGACTAGCGGGGGATACGAGCAGTACTTC. This codes for CASSLLTSGGYEQYF.

The rearrangement joins TRBV19 to TRBJ1-2, with D possibly matching TRBD1 (5 bases). This CDR3 spans 12 amino acids. V dropped 3 bases and J dropped 5 bases, with 7 bases sitting between them. Germline values: CDR1 LNHDA, CDR2 SQIVND (reference sequence). The CDR3 DNA sequence: TGTGCCAGTAGTATCCCAGGGTATGGCTACACCTTC. As protein: CASSIPGYGYTF. The variable domain in full, with the rest retrieved from reference TRBV19 and TRBJ1-2, is DGGITQSPKYLFRKEGQNVTLSCEQNLNHDAMYWYRQDPGQGLRLIYYSQIVNDFQKGDIAEGYSVSREKKESFPLTVTSAQKNPTAFYLCASSIPGYGYTFGSGTRLTVV.

The gene calls are TRBV6-4 and TRBJ1-1; 7 positions match TRBD1. CDR1 MRHNA and CDR2 SNTAGT come from the germline V gene. Trimming removed 7 bases from V and 0 bases from J; junction bases left unmatched: 8. The CDR3 covers 15 residues. The CDR3 sequence: CASTNRDSLNTEAFF. CDR3 nucleotide sequence: TGTGCCAGCACCAACAGGGACAGCCTGAACACTGAAGCTTTCTTT.

The CDR3 is CASSLGLNARTTAWNTEAFF. In DNA, the CDR3 is TGCGCCAGCAGCTTGGGTTTAAATGCTAGGACAACCGCCTGGAACACTGAAGCTTTCTTT. The V gene is TRBV5-1, the J gene TRBJ1-1; tentative D call: TRBD1 (5 bases). CDR3 length: 20 amino acids. The germline V gene has CDR1 SGHRS and CDR2 YFSETQ. Trimming removed 0 bases at V and 1 base at J, with 25 bases between. The whole variable domain, remainder taken from reference TRBV5-1 and TRBJ1-1, is KAGVTQTPRYLIKTRGQQVTLSCSPISGHRSVSWYQQTPGQGLQFLFEYFSETQRNKGNFPGRFSGRQFSNSRSEMNVSTLELGDSALYLCASSLGLNARTTAWNTEAFFGQGTRLTVV.

CDR3 sequence (DNA): TGTGCCTGGAGTAAACAGAGTCTCCAGTCACCCCTCCACTTT. Translated, it gives CAWSKQSLQSPLHF. The V call is TRBV30, the J call TRBJ1-6; no clear D gene. V lost 2 bases and J lost 10, with 15 bases in between. There are 14 residues in the CDR3. Germline CDR1 is GTSNPN and CDR2 is SVGIG (reference sequence).

This clone came up a few times. V usage is TRBV24-1 and J usage is TRBJ1-5; 8 nucleotides line up with TRBD1. The CDR3 loop spans 16 amino acids. The V gene end was trimmed by 6 bases and the J gene end by 6 bases; junction bases not matched to a gene: 12. CDR1 and CDR2 from the germline V gene are KGHDR and SFDVKD. CDR3 residues: CATSPARTGLFQPQHF. The CDR3 DNA reads as TGTGCCACCAGTCCCGCGAGGACAGGGTTGTTTCAGCCCCAGCATTTT.